This T cell receptor beta chain is from a study of T cell clonality in common variable immunodeficiency. Most patients and controls had Caucasian heritage. Germline loops: CDR1 SGHTA, CDR2 FQGTGA. The CDR3 is 16 amino acids. With 1 base removed from V and 4 bases from J, the gap between germline ends came to 16 bases. Study-wide results and caveats: Authors noted CVID clonality's cause needs subpopulation repertoire sequencing.

This clone was recorded at least ten times. Its antigen is currently unknown. The CDR3 is cut off 3 residues early in the read; its end comes from the germline J gene. Here immunoSEQ multiplex PCR was the method, and the copy in TCRdb shows in-frame clones only, minus some. Singletons are absent from the sample, which has some 44,000 clones. The source of this sequence is a person aged 18 to 70 in good health. The rearrangement links TRBV7-3 to TRBJ2-5, with a weak D call TRBD2 (5 bases). The specimen was peripheral blood mononuclear cells. The CDR3 bases that were read are TGTGCCAGCAGCTTAATGCCCTTAAGGGCGGGAGAGACC. It is translated as CASSLMPLRAGET. The entire CDR3 protein is CASSLMPLRAGETQYF.